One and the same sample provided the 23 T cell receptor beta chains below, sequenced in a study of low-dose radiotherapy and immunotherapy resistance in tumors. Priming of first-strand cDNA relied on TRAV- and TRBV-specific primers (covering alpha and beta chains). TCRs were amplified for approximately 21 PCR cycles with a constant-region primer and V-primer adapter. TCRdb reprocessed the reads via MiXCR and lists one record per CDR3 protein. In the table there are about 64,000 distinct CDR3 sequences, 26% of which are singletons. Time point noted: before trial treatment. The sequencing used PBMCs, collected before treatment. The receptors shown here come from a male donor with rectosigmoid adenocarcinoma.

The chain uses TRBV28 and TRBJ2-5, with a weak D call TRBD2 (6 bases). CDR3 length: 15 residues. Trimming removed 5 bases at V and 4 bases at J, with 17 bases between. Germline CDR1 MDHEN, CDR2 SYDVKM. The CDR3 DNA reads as TGTGCCAGCAGTGAGAGGCGGGGTTATGGAGAGACCCAGTACTTC. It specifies CASSERRGYGETQYF.

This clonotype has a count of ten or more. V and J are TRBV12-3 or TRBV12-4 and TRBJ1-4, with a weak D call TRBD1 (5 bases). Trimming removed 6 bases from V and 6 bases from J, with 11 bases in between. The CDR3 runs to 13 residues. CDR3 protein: CASRRSGDEKLFF. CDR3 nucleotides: TGTGCCAGCAGGAGATCGGGGGATGAAAAACTGTTTTTT.

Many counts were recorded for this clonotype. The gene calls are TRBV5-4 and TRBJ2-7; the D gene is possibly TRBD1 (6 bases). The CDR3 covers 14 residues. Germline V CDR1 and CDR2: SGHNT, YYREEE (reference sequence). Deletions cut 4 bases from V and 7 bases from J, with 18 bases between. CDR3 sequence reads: CASSEGVSSVEQYF. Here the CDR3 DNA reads TGTGCCAGCAGCGAGGGGGTATCGTCGGTGGAGCAGTACTTC.

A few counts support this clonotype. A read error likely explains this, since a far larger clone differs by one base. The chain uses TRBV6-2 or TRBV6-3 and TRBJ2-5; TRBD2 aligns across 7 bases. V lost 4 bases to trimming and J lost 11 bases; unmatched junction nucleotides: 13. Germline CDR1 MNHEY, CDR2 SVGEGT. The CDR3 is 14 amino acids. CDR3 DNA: TGTGCCAGCAGTTTGGGAGGGCCGTGGTCTGAGCAGTACTTC. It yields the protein CASSLGGPWSEQYF.

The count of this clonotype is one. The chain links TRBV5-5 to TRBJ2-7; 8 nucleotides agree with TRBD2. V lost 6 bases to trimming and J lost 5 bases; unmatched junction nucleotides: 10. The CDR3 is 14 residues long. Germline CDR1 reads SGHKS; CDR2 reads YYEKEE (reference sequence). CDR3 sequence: CASTSRAGDHEQYF. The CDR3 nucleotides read TGTGCCAGCACGAGTCGAGCGGGAGATCACGAGCAGTACTTC.

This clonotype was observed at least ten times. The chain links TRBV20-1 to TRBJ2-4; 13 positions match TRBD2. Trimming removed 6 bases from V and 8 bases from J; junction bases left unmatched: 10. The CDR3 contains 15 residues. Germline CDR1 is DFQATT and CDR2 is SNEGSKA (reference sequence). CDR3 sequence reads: CSAGSYGTSGDIQYF. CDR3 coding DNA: TGCAGTGCCGGGTCTTATGGGACTAGCGGGGACATTCAGTACTTC.

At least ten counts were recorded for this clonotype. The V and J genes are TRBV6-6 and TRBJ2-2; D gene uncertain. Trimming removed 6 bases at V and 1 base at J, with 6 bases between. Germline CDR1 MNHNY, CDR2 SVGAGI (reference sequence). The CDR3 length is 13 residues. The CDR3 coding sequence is TGTGCCAGCAGGATGGGGAACACCGGGGAGCTGTTTTTT. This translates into CASRMGNTGELFF.

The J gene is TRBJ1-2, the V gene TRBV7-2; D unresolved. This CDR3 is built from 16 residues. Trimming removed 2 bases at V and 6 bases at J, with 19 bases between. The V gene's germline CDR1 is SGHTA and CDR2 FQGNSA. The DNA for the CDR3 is TGTGCCAGCAGCTTATCGGGTGTCGGGTTGAGGGATGGCTACACCTTC. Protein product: CASSLSGVGLRDGYTF. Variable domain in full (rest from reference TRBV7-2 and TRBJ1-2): GAGVSQSPSNKVTEKGKDVELRCDPISGHTALYWYRQSLGQGLEFLIYFQGNSAPDKSGLPSDRFSAERTGGSVSTLTIQRTQQEDSAVYLCASSLSGVGLRDGYTFGSGTRLTVV.

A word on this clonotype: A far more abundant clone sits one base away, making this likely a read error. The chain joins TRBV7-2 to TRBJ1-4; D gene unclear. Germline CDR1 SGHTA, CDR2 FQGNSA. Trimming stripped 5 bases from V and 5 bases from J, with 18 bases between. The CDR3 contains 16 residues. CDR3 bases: TGTGCCAGCAGCCCAGAGGTTGGGCAAGGAAATGAAAAACTGTTTTTT. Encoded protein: CASSPEVGQGNEKLFF.

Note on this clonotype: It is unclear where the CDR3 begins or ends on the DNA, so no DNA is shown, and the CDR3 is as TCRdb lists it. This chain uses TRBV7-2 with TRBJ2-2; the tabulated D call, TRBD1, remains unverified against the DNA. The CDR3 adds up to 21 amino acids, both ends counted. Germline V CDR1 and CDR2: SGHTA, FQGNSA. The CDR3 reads CASSFYICSAEGHIDTGELFF.

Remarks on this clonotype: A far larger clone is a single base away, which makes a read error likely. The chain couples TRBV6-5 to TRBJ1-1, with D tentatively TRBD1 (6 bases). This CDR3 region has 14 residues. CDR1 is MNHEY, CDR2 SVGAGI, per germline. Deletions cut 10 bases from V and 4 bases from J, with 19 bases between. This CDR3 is CANQAGGAGTEAFF. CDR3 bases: TGTGCCAACCAGGCGGGGGGCGCGGGCACTGAAGCTTTCTTT.

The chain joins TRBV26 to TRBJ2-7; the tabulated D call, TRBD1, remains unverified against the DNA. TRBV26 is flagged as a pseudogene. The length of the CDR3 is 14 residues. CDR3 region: CASTIGQGSYEQYF. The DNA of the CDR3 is TGTGCCAGCACCATCGGACAGGGCTCCTACGAGCAGTACTTC.

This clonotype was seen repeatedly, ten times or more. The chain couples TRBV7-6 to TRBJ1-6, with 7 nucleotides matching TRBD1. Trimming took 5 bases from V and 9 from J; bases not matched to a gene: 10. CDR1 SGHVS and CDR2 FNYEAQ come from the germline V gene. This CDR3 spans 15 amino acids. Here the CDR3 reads CASSKSTGYGSPLHF. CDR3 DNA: TGTGCCAGCAGCAAATCGACAGGGTATGGTTCACCCCTCCACTTT.

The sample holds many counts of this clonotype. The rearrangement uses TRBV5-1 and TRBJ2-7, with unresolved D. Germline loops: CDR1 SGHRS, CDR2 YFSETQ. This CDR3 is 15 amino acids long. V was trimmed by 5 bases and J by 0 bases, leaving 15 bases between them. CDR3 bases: TGCGCCAGCAGAATCGGCCCAGATAGCTCCTACGAGCAGTACTTC. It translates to CASRIGPDSSYEQYF.

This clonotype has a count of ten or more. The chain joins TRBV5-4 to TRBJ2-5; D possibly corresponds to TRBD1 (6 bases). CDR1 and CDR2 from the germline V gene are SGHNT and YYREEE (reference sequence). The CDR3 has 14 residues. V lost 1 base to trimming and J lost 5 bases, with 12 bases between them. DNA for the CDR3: TGTGCCAGCAGCTTGAGGTCTCAGGGGGAGACCCAGTACTTC. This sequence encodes CASSLRSQGETQYF.

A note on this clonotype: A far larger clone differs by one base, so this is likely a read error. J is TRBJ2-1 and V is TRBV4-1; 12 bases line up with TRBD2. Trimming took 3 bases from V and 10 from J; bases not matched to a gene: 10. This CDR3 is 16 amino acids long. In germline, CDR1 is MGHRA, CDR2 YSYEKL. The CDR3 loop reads CASSHDLAGGPHEQFF. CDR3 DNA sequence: TGCGCCAGCAGCCATGATCTAGCGGGAGGGCCTCACGAGCAGTTCTTC.

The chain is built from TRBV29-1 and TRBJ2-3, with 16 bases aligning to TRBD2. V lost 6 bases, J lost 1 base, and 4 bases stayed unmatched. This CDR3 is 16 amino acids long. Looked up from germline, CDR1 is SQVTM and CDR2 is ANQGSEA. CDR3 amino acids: CSVAGTSGRGTDTQYF. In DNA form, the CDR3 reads TGCAGCGTAGCCGGGACTAGCGGGAGGGGCACAGATACGCAGTATTTT.

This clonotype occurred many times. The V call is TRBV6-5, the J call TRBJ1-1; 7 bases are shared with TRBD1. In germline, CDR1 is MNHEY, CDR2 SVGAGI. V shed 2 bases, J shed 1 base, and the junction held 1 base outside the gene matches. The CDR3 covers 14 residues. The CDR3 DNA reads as TGTGCCAGCAGTTACCGGGACAGGAACACTGAAGCTTTCTTT. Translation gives CASSYRDRNTEAFF.

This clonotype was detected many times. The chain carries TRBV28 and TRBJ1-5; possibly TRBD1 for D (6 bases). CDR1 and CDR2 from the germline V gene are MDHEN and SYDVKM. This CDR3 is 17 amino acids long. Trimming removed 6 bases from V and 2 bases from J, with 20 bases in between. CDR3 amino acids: CASSSPTPGERNQPQHF. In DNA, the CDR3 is TGTGCCAGCAGCTCCCCCACTCCAGGGGAGCGCAATCAGCCCCAGCATTTT.

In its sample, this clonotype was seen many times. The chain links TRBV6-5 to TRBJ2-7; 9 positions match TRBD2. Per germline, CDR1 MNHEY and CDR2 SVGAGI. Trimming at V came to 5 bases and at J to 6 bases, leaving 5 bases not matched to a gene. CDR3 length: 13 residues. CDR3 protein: CASSPGLAREQYF. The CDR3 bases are TGTGCCAGCAGTCCCGGACTAGCGCGCGAGCAGTACTTC.

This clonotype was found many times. The CDR3 DNA follows: TGCAGTGCTCGCCACCCGATAGCGGGGGGCTCCTACGAGCAGTACTTC. Its translation: CSARHPIAGGSYEQYF. The chain carries TRBV20-1 and TRBJ2-7, with TRBD2 identical over 10 bases. With 5 bases clipped from V and 0 bases from J, the junction kept 10 bases outside the gene matches. CDR1 is DFQATT and CDR2 is SNEGSKA in the germline V gene (reference sequence). CDR3 length: 16 amino acids.

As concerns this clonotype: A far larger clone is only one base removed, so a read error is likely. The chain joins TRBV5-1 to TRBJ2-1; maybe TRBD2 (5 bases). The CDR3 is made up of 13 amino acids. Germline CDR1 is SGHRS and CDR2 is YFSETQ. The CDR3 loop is CASSLEDIHEQFF. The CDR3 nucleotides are TGTGCCAGCAGCTTGGAGGATATCCATGAGCAGTTCTTC.

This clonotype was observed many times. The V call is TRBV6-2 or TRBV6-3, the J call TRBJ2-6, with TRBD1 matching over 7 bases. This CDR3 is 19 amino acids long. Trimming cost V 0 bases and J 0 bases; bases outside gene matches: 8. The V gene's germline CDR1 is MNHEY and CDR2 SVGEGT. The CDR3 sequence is CASSYSTGFGSSGANVLTF. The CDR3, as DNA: TGTGCCAGCAGTTACTCGACAGGGTTCGGAAGCTCTGGGGCCAACGTCCTGACTTTC.